This T cell receptor (beta chain) was retrieved from a study of blood T cell repertoires in COVID-19. The wider study: The origin of the acute and convalescent COVID-19 samples was the United States, Italy and Spain. In each case, the material was cDNA or gDNA derived from T cells, B-cell-depleted T cells, or PBMCs.

Seattle's cohort entered during active infection and was followed longitudinally. Germline CDR1 reads SGHRS; CDR2 reads YFSETQ. V lost 3 bases to trimming and J lost 2 bases; unmatched junction nucleotides: 1. This CDR3 has 13 residues. Concerning this clone itself: Other nucleotide sequences from this sample produce the same CDR3.

Source study methods: Scientists estimated how many nucleated cells there were by amplifying reference gene primers. Sequencing used immunoSEQ multiplex PCR; TCRdb keeps in-frame clones, though not all of them. Clone size and V and J calls were adopted from that table, with D and trimming inferred from the DNA. The sample contains under 450,000 clones, 86% of which appear only once. V gene TRBV5-1 combines with J gene TRBJ1-2; 7 nucleotides agree with TRBD1. The sequencing input was peripheral blood. The source is a woman aged 60-75 years with COVID-19, enrolled during active disease. The CDR3 sequence: CASSSQGNYGYTF. The CDR3 DNA follows: TGCGCCAGCAGCTCACAGGGGAACTATGGCTACACCTTC.